Listed below are T cell receptor beta chains from one sample, sequenced in a study of OX40 agonist ivuxolimab in advanced cancers. Only in-frame clones appear in the TCRdb table, and some are missing; sequencing was by immunoSEQ multiplex PCR. Here the sample spans about 22,000 clones, 86% being singletons. The material was CD4+ or CD8+ T cells sorted from blood, obtained in a trial of the OX40 agonist ivuxolimab. These receptors originate from an adult with an advanced solid tumor such as melanoma, head and neck, liver or kidney cancer. CDR3s include the opening cysteine and the closing phenylalanine or tryptophan. A D gene is named only where the DNA matches it firmly. Size values are once, few and many counts, or a class for expanded clones, and some rows have none.

abundance: NA
j_gene: TRBJ2-5
d_gene: NA
v_gene: TRBV6-5
CDR3aa: CASTNRSRKTQYF
CDR3nt: TGTGCCAGCACCAACAGGAGTAGAAAGACCCAGTACTTC

abundance: once
j_gene: TRBJ2-7
d_gene: NA
v_gene: TRBV10-3
CDR3aa: CAIQGGSASYEQYF
CDR3nt: TGTGCCATCCAGGGGGGGAGCGCATCCTACGAGCAGTACTTC

abundance: NA
j_gene: TRBJ2-5
d_gene: NA
v_gene: TRBV29-1
CDR3aa: CSVHWRENVETQYF
CDR3nt: TGCAGCGTTCATTGGCGGGAAAATGTGGAGACCCAGTACTTC

abundance: NA
j_gene: TRBJ1-5
d_gene: TRBD1
v_gene: TRBV6-1
CDR3aa: CASRPGQDSNQPQHF
CDR3nt: TGTGCCAGCAGACCGGGACAGGATAGCAATCAGCCCCAGCATTTT

abundance: NA
j_gene: TRBJ2-7
d_gene: NA
v_gene: TRBV5-1
CDR3aa: CASSSFEGTSSYEQYF
CDR3nt: TGCGCCAGCAGCTCCTTCGAAGGGACGAGCTCCTACGAGCAGTACTTC

abundance: NA
j_gene: TRBJ2-7
d_gene: TRBD1
v_gene: TRBV5-6
CDR3aa: CASRFWDRGREQYF
CDR3nt: TGTGCCAGCAGGTTTTGGGACAGGGGGCGCGAGCAGTACTTC

abundance: NA
j_gene: TRBJ1-5
d_gene: NA
v_gene: TRBV27
CDR3aa: CASSFRDGNQPQHF
CDR3nt: TGTGCCAGCAGTTTCAGGGATGGCAATCAGCCCCAGCATTTT

abundance: NA
j_gene: TRBJ1-1
d_gene: TRBD1
v_gene: TRBV10-2
CDR3aa: CASTGGRVTEAFF
CDR3nt: TGCGCCAGCACAGGGGGCCGGGTCACTGAAGCTTTCTTT

abundance: NA
j_gene: TRBJ2-7
d_gene: TRBD1
v_gene: TRBV7-7
CDR3aa: CASSPGTGGWEQYF
CDR3nt: TGTGCTAGCAGCCCAGGGACAGGGGGTTGGGAGCAGTACTTC

abundance: once
j_gene: TRBJ2-7
d_gene: NA
v_gene: TRBV13
CDR3aa: CASSQTDEQYF
CDR3nt: TGTGCCAGCAGTCAGACGGACGAGCAGTACTTC

abundance: NA
j_gene: TRBJ2-5
d_gene: NA
v_gene: TRBV7-6
CDR3aa: CASSKGGVAAQYF
CDR3nt: TGTGCCAGCAGCAAAGGAGGAGTTGCGGCCCAGTACTTC

abundance: NA
j_gene: TRBJ2-1
d_gene: TRBD2
v_gene: TRBV7-7
CDR3aa: CASSSGLASYNEQFF
CDR3nt: TGTGCTAGCAGCTCGGGACTAGCGTCCTACAATGAGCAGTTCTTC

abundance: NA
j_gene: TRBJ2-2
d_gene: NA
v_gene: TRBV6-5
CDR3aa: CASSRQYTGELFF
CDR3nt: TGTGCCAGCAGCCGACAGTACACCGGGGAGCTGTTTTTT

abundance: once
j_gene: TRBJ2-7
d_gene: NA
v_gene: TRBV5-4
CDR3aa: CASSSGKRYYEQYF
CDR3nt: TGTGCCAGCAGCTCCGGGAAACGGTACTACGAGCAGTACTTC

abundance: once
j_gene: TRBJ2-5
d_gene: NA
v_gene: TRBV15
CDR3aa: CATSRDAPRFDAQYF
CDR3nt: TGTGCCACCAGCAGAGATGCCCCCCGGTTTGACGCCCAGTACTTC

abundance: NA
j_gene: TRBJ2-1
d_gene: TRBD2
v_gene: TRBV9
CDR3aa: CASSVEDSSLAGGRYNEQFF
CDR3nt: TGTGCCAGCAGCGTAGAGGATAGTTCGTTAGCGGGAGGGAGATACAATGAGCAGTTCTTC

abundance: few
j_gene: TRBJ2-1
d_gene: TRBD1
v_gene: TRBV2
CDR3aa: CASSPRGQAAYNEQFF
CDR3nt: TGTGCCAGCAGCCCCAGGGGACAGGCAGCCTACAATGAGCAGTTCTTC

abundance: NA
j_gene: TRBJ2-1
d_gene: TRBD1
v_gene: TRBV5-6
CDR3aa: CASSFGTGNEQFF
CDR3nt: TGTGCCAGCAGCTTTGGGACAGGCAATGAGCAGTTCTTC

abundance: NA
j_gene: TRBJ1-2
d_gene: NA
v_gene: TRBV5-4
CDR3aa: CASSLLLSEGYTF
CDR3nt: TGTGCCAGCAGCTTACTGTTAAGTGAGGGCTACACCTTC

abundance: NA
j_gene: TRBJ2-5
d_gene: TRBD1
v_gene: TRBV7-8
CDR3aa: CASSPRGMAKTQYF
CDR3nt: TGTGCCAGCAGCCCCAGGGGGATGGCGAAGACCCAGTACTTC

abundance: large
j_gene: TRBJ1-1
d_gene: NA
v_gene: TRBV4-3
CDR3aa: CASSIGQFEAFF
CDR3nt: TGCGCCAGCAGCATCGGACAGTTTGAAGCTTTCTTT

abundance: NA
j_gene: TRBJ2-3
d_gene: NA
v_gene: TRBV11-3
CDR3aa: CASSPRGSSQYF
CDR3nt: TGTGCCAGCAGCCCCCGGGGAAGCTCGCAGTATTTT